The rows below give T cell receptor beta chains drawn from one sample of a study of tumor-infiltrating lymphocytes in primary liver carcinoma. Each CDR3 protein gets one entry after TCRdb re-called the multiplex PCR reads with MiXCR. The sample lists around 330,000 distinct CDR3 sequences, around 50% occurring once. Sequenced input: peripheral blood. Source of these receptors: a woman younger than 45 with primary liver carcinoma and hepatitis B virus infection. CDR3s include the opening cysteine and the closing phenylalanine or tryptophan. D genes are given only for firm matches. The size of a clone is reported for some rows only, either as once, few or many, or as a class for expanded clones.

-	TRBV11-2	many	TRBJ2-7	CASSSNPGGTYEQYF	TGTGCCAGCAGCTCCAACCCCGGAGGGACCTACGAGCAGTACTTC
-	TRBV7-9	few	TRBJ1-2	CASSLYGYTF	TGTGCCAGCAGCCTATATGGCTACACCTTC
-	TRBV6-5	few	TRBJ1-5	CASSYSAPLHQPQHF	TGTGCCAGCAGTTACTCGGCACCCCTCCATCAGCCCCAGCATTTT
-	TRBV12-3/TRBV12-4	-	TRBJ1-1	CVSSANTEAFF	TGTGTCAGCAGTGCAAACACTGAAGCTTTCTTT
-	TRBV11-3	-	TRBJ2-1	CASSLSWRASKNEQFF	TGTGCCAGCAGCCTGTCATGGAGGGCTTCGAAGAATGAGCAGTTCTTC
-	TRBV11-2	-	TRBJ2-6	CASSLAQGLSGANVLTF	TGTGCCAGCAGCTTAGCGCAGGGGCTCTCTGGGGCCAACGTCCTGACTTTC
-	TRBV5-5	few	TRBJ2-3	CASSRLWSTDTQYF	TGTGCCAGCAGCCGACTGTGGAGCACAGATACGCAGTATTTT
TRBD2	TRBV28	-	TRBJ2-1	CATTGGGTSGTNEQFF	TGTGCCACCACAGGAGGGGGGACTAGCGGGACAAATGAGCAGTTCTTC
-	TRBV13	-	TRBJ1-2	CASSLVVRRTAGDSPHGYTF	TGTGCCAGCAGCTTAGTTGTCCGGCGCACAGCAGGGGATTCGCCCCACGGCTACACCTTC
-	TRBV6-1	-	TRBJ1-2	CASRERQPYGYTF	TGTGCCAGCAGGGAGAGGCAGCCCTATGGCTACACCTTC
TRBD2	TRBV4-2	many	TRBJ2-7	CASSQELGTSGDGEQYF	TGTGCCAGCAGCCAAGAACTAGGGACTAGCGGAGACGGCGAGCAGTACTTC
TRBD2	TRBV7-9	few	TRBJ2-2	CASSFSRASGRLRSGELFF	TGTGCCAGCAGCTTTTCCCGAGCTAGCGGGAGGCTTCGGAGCGGGGAGCTGTTTTTT
-	TRBV11-2	once	TRBJ2-3	CARTYNGIGTDTQYF	TGTGCCCGCACCTATAACGGGATTGGAACAGATACGCAGTATTTT
-	TRBV5-6	few	TRBJ2-6	CASSFLGSGANVLTF	TGTGCCAGCAGCTTTCTGGGCTCTGGGGCCAACGTCCTGACTTTC
TRBD1	TRBV12-3/TRBV12-4	-	TRBJ1-6	CASNDRGPDSPLHF	TGTGCCAGCAACGACAGGGGGCCGGATTCACCCCTCCACTTT
-	TRBV12-3/TRBV12-4	few	TRBJ1-1	CASSLQPNTEAFF	TGTGCCAGCAGTCTTCAACCGAACACTGAAGCTTTCTTT
-	TRBV5-6	few	TRBJ2-5	CASSLVGFGGQETQYF	TGTGCCAGCAGCTTGGTGGGGTTTGGGGGACAAGAGACCCAGTACTTC
-	TRBV4-1	many	TRBJ2-3	CASSQDLSEDTQYF	TGCGCCAGCAGCCAAGATCTTAGCGAGGATACGCAGTATTTT
-	TRBV7-8	few	TRBJ1-5	CASSLGRSNQPQHF	TGTGCCAGCAGCCTAGGGAGGAGCAATCAGCCCCAGCATTTT
TRBD1	TRBV4-1	-	TRBJ2-4	CASSLGQANTQYF	TGCGCCAGCAGCCTGGGACAGGCAAACACTCAGTACTTC
-	TRBV12-3/TRBV12-4	many	TRBJ1-1	CASSYGQGLAQAFF	TGTGCCAGCAGTTACGGCCAGGGCCTCGCACAAGCTTTCTTT
-	TRBV7-9	few	TRBJ2-2	CASSLADGELFF	TGTGCCAGCAGCTTAGCTGATGGGGAGCTGTTTTTT
-	TRBV12-3/TRBV12-4	few	TRBJ1-3	CASSSDFGATIYF	TGTGCCAGCAGTTCCGACTTCGGAGCCACGATATATTTT